Only a few counts were recorded for the clone carrying this T cell receptor (beta chain). As yet, its antigen is unknown. This sample also contains other DNA sequences that code for the same CDR3. As originally analysed: Junction-only immunoSEQ data arrived without quality scores, meaning filtering differed. Here immunoSEQ multiplex PCR was the method, and the copy in TCRdb shows in-frame clones only, minus some. V, J and clone size derive from that table, while D and trimming were established from the DNA sequence. The sample holds roughly 700,000 clones, about 92% seen once. This sample stems from a study of shared clonotypes between healthy human individuals. In the study overall: The study enrolled a couple of women and a few men aged 18 to 49. Used for every donor were three CD4 naive, three CD4 memory, two CD8 naive and one CD8 memory plate.

V dropped 6 bases and J dropped 1; count of bases not matched to a gene: 4. The germline V gene has CDR1 MDHEN and CDR2 SYDVKM. This CDR3 is 15 amino acids long. Study results and caveats: With four donors compared, roughly 5% of naive CD4 clonotypes were shared.

Sequencing was performed on memory CD8+ T cells from PBMCs. Subset described: CD45RO+ cells pooled with CCR7-negative TemRA cells. The TCR originated in a man aged 18 to 35 in good health. Some clones in this sample may be carry-over from other donors' samples. The genes are TRBV28 and TRBJ1-5; 9 positions match TRBD1. The CDR3 DNA is TGTGCCAGCAGCCCTACAGGGGGCAGCAATCAGCCCCAGCATTTT. Residues: CASSPTGGSNQPQHF. The full variable domain, in which reference TRBV28 and TRBJ1-5 provide the parts outside the CDR3, is DVKVTQSSRYLVKRTGEKVFLECVQDMDHENMFWYRQDPGLGLRLIYFSYDVKMKEKGDIPEGYSVSREKKERFSLILESASTNQTSMYLCASSPTGGSNQPQHFGDGTRLSIL.